The 20 T cell receptor beta chains presented below share a single source sample, sequenced in a study of spatial heterogeneity in lung cancer. The sample's time point: sample taken at primary tumor resection. Whole RNA obtained from tumor, nontumor lung or frozen PBMC underwent sequencing without sorting. MiXCR, applied by TCRdb to the 5' RACE reads, yields one record per CDR3 protein. This sample has some 4,100 distinct CDR3 sequences, with roughly a quarter found just once. The sequencing here drew on PBMCs, taken at surgery. The source of these receptors is a female donor with early-stage non-small cell lung cancer.

By sample share, this clonotype is medium-sized. A junction end diverges from the germline sequence, so it may reflect a read error. The library was built for alpha chains, so this beta chain is an off-target read and its size means little. The gene calls are TRBV5-1 and TRBJ2-4; 12 bases are a match to TRBD2. This CDR3 has 18 amino acids. CDR1 and CDR2 (germline): SGHRS, YFSETQ. CDR3 coding DNA: TGCGCCAGCAGTTTGGGACTAGCGGGCGGGATAGCCAAAAACATTCAGTACTTC. It translates to CASSLGLAGGIAKNIQYF.

As for this clonotype: Given a much more abundant clone one base away, this may be a read error. This beta chain is an off-target read within a library intended for alpha chains, so its frequency means little. V usage is TRBV20-1 and J usage is TRBJ2-2; D call uncertain. CDR1 is DFQATT and CDR2 is SNEGSKA in the germline V gene (reference sequence). The CDR3 has 14 amino acids. This chain's CDR3 is CSARDLDLTRELFF. CDR3 DNA sequence: TGCAGTGCTAGAGATTTGGACCTCACCAGGGAGCTGTTTTTT.

A remark on this clonotype: This beta chain is an off-target read within a library intended for alpha chains, so its frequency means little. The chain is built from TRBV14 and TRBJ2-3; no clear D gene. This CDR3 comprises 12 residues. Germline assignment: CDR1 SGHDN and CDR2 FVKESK. Between the trimmed V and J ends, which lost 1 base and 7 bases, there was a span of 6 bases. CDR3 DNA sequence: TGTGCCAGCAGCCAAGGAAAGTATACGCAGTATTTT. Protein product: CASSQGKYTQYF.

A note on this clonotype: This beta chain is an unintended read in a library built for alpha chains; its size means little. This chain links TRBV11-2 with TRBJ2-3; 7 nucleotides line up with TRBD1. Germline assignment: CDR1 SGHAT and CDR2 FQNNGV. The CDR3 sequence is 15 residues long. J gave up 5 bases and V 5 bases, and 10 bases lay outside the gene matches. The CDR3 protein is CASSGQDRSVDTQYF. The CDR3 DNA sequence: TGTGCCAGCAGCGGTCAGGACAGGAGTGTAGATACGCAGTATTTT.

This clonotype qualifies as medium-sized. Since it is a stray read in a library aimed at alpha chains, this beta chain has a size that is not meaningful. The DNA of the CDR3 is TGTGCCAGCAGGGCTAGCGGGAGAGGAACCGGGGAGCTGTTTTTT. Its protein product is CASRASGRGTGELFF. The rearrangement links TRBV2 to TRBJ2-2; 10 bases map to TRBD2. After removal of 6 bases from V and 5 bases from J, the junction contained 6 bases not matched to a gene. The CDR3 consists of 15 residues. Germline V gene sequence: CDR1 SNHLY, CDR2 FYNNEI. The full variable domain, its missing parts supplied by reference TRBV2 and TRBJ2-2, is EPEVTQTPSHQVTQMGQEVILRCVPISNHLYFYWYRQILGQKVEFLVSFYNNEISEKSEIFDDQFSVERPDGSNFTLKIRSTKLEDSAMYFCASRASGRGTGELFFGEGSRLTVL.

This clonotype is deemed medium-sized. In a library made to pick up alpha chains, this beta chain is a stray read with a size that means little. This chain uses TRBV19 with TRBJ2-2, with D possibly being TRBD1 or TRBD2 (6 bases each). CDR1 and CDR2 from the germline V gene are LNHDA and SQIVND (reference sequence). The CDR3 totals 15 residues. Trimming took off 4 bases at V and 6 bases at J, with 15 bases between the two ends. CDR3 sequence (DNA): TGTGCCAGTAGTACCCCGGAGGGGGGTTCCGGGGAGCTGTTTTTT. It specifies CASSTPEGGSGELFF.

Comments on this clonotype: The size of this beta chain means little, since it is a stray read in a library made for alpha chains. The chain couples TRBV3-1 to TRBJ1-5, with 8 bases aligning to TRBD1. This CDR3 contains 14 residues. V shed 3 bases and J 7 bases; nucleotides not matched to a gene: 5. The germline gives CDR1 LGHDT, CDR2 YNNKEL (reference sequence). As DNA, the CDR3 is TGTGCCAGCAGCCACCAGGGGGCTCGACAGCCCCAGCATTTT. Translation gives CASSHQGARQPQHF. Using reference TRBV3-1 and TRBJ1-5 for the parts outside the CDR3, the full variable domain is DTAVSQTPKYLVTQMGNDKSIKCEQNLGHDTMYWYKQDSKKFLKIMFSYNNKELIINETVPNRFSPKSPDKAHLNLHINSLELGDSAVYFCASSHQGARQPQHFGDGTRLSIL.

A remark on this clonotype: As an off-target read in a library built for alpha chains, this beta chain has a frequency of little significance. The chain couples TRBV25-1 to TRBJ2-1; D possibly corresponds to TRBD2 (5 bases). With 6 bases removed from V and 10 bases from J, the gap between germline ends came to 22 bases. The CDR3 consists of 15 residues. The germline V gene encodes CDR1 MGHDK and CDR2 SYGVNS. CDR3 sequence reads: CASREGLSVIEEQFF. The CDR3 DNA follows: TGTGCCAGCAGAGAGGGCCTATCCGTGATTGAGGAGCAGTTCTTC.

Concerning this clonotype: Within a library made for alpha chains, this beta chain is off target, and its count is uninformative. The J gene is TRBJ2-1, the V gene TRBV6-5; 7 nucleotides line up with TRBD1. CDR1 and CDR2 (germline): MNHEY, SVGAGI. The CDR3 extends over 15 amino acids. After removal of 2 bases from V and 4 bases from J, the junction contained 5 bases not matched to a gene. CDR3: CASSYDRARYNEQFF. CDR3 DNA: TGTGCCAGCAGTTACGACAGGGCGCGATACAATGAGCAGTTCTTC.

As regards this clonotype: This beta chain represents an off-target read in a library built for alpha chains; its size is of limited meaning. This chain links TRBV5-6 with TRBJ2-1, with D perhaps matching TRBD1 or TRBD2 (5 bases each). CDR1 and CDR2 from the germline V gene are SGHDT and YYEEEE. The CDR3 sequence is 14 residues long. Between the trimmed V and J ends, which lost 6 bases and 6 bases, there was a span of 16 bases. CDR3 sequence (DNA): TGTGCCAGCAACCAATTCTGGGACCCCAATGAGCAGTTCTTC. Translating it yields CASNQFWDPNEQFF.

A remark on this clonotype: Because the library targeted alpha chains, this beta chain is an off-target read whose size means little. The chain combines TRBV28 with TRBJ2-1; D may be TRBD2 (6 bases). The CDR3 length is 16 residues. The V end was cut by 7 bases, the J end by 0 bases, with 16 bases between. CDR1 and CDR2 from the germline V gene are MDHEN and SYDVKM. CDR3 nucleotide sequence: TGTGCCAGCACCTCTAGAGACGGGAGCTCCTACAATGAGCAGTTCTTC. It yields the protein CASTSRDGSSYNEQFF.

Sample share makes this clonotype medium-sized. This beta chain appears as a stray read in a library generated for alpha chains; its size is not informative. This rearrangement joins TRBV28 to TRBJ2-3; 13 bases agree with TRBD2. The CDR3 consists of 15 residues. Germline CDR1 and CDR2: MDHEN and SYDVKM. After removal of 5 bases from V and 6 bases from J, the junction contained 5 bases not matched to a gene. In DNA, the CDR3 is TGTGCCAGCAGTGTCGGGACTAGCGGGACGGATACGCAGTATTTT. This gives the protein CASSVGTSGTDTQYF.

To note about this clonotype: This beta chain slipped into a library made for alpha chains as a stray read, so its size is not meaningful. The J gene is TRBJ2-7, the V gene TRBV5-4; 8 nucleotides line up with TRBD2. After removal of 3 bases from V and 5 bases from J, the junction contained 4 bases not matched to a gene. Germline CDR1 reads SGHNT; CDR2 reads YYREEE (reference sequence). The CDR3 length is 13 residues. CDR3 protein: CASSSGLDNEQYF. The DNA of the CDR3 is TGTGCCAGCAGCTCGGGACTAGATAACGAGCAGTACTTC.

This clonotype has more than one count but fewer than ten. Being off target in a library aimed at alpha chains, this beta chain has a size of little meaning. The chain has TRBV20-1 and TRBJ2-7; TRBD1 or TRBD2 may be the D gene (5 bases each). CDR3 size: 15 residues. Trimming cost V 0 bases and J 4 bases, with 16 bases left between them. Germline-derived CDR1 and CDR2 are DFQATT and SNEGSKA (reference sequence). The CDR3 protein is CSARDVQGGGYEQYF. CDR3 bases: TGCAGTGCTAGAGATGTCCAGGGTGGGGGTTACGAGCAGTACTTC.

This clonotype is labeled medium-sized (0.01 to 0.1%). This beta chain is a stray sequence in a library constructed for alpha chains; its clone size is not meaningful. DNA of the CDR3: TGCGCCAGCAGCTTGATCGCGCAGGGGGGAGAGACCCAGTACTTC. Its protein is CASSLIAQGGETQYF. This chain uses TRBV5-1 with TRBJ2-5; D possibly corresponds to TRBD1 (7 bases). The CDR3 runs to 15 residues. Germline CDR1 SGHRS, CDR2 YFSETQ. The germline V and J ends were trimmed by 1 base and 4 bases, with 14 bases remaining between them.

About this clonotype: This beta chain came through as a stray read in a library set up for alpha chains, and its size says little. V usage is TRBV7-9 and J usage is TRBJ1-1; D is undetermined. CDR3 length: 13 residues. Germline V CDR1 and CDR2: SEHNR, FQNEAQ (reference sequence). Between the trimmed V and J ends, which lost 5 bases and 2 bases, there was a span of 9 bases. The CDR3 reads CASSLSDNTEAFF. For the CDR3, the DNA is TGTGCCAGCAGCCTGTCAGATAACACTGAAGCTTTCTTT.

In regard to this clonotype: In a library made to pick up alpha chains, this beta chain is a stray read with a size that means little. This chain uses TRBV12-3 or TRBV12-4 with TRBJ2-5, with 9 bases lining up with TRBD1. The V segment lost 6 bases and the J segment 7 bases; nucleotides outside the gene matches: 6. The length of the CDR3 is 13 residues. The CDR3 loop reads CASRGQGSVTQYF. For the CDR3, the DNA is TGTGCCAGCAGGGGACAGGGAAGTGTGACCCAGTACTTC.

This clonotype turned up a few times. Because the library targeted alpha chains, this beta chain is an off-target read whose size means little. J is TRBJ2-7 and V is TRBV24-1; a possible D gene is TRBD2 (7 bases). Germline values: CDR1 KGHDR, CDR2 SFDVKD. This CDR3 has 14 amino acids. Trimming removed 9 bases from V and 5 bases from J, with 19 bases in between. The CDR3 DNA sequence: TGTGCCACCGCTAAAGGGGGGGCGTCCAACGAGCAGTACTTC. Amino acids: CATAKGGASNEQYF.

Remarks on this clonotype: A library prepared for alpha chains yielded this beta chain as an off-target read; its size is of little meaning. The chain couples TRBV7-9 to TRBJ2-1; weak D call: TRBD1 (5 bases). The CDR3 loop spans 15 amino acids. The germline gives CDR1 SEHNR, CDR2 FQNEAQ (reference sequence). Between the trimmed V and J ends, which lost 5 bases and 6 bases, there was a span of 17 bases. Here the CDR3 DNA reads TGTGCCAGCAGCGCCCCAGGGAACATTGGCAATGAGCAGTTCTTC. Translation gives CASSAPGNIGNEQFF.

This clonotype showed up just a few times. This beta chain is an off-target read within a library intended for alpha chains, so its frequency means little. The rearrangement links TRBV7-9 to TRBJ2-2; a weak D match, TRBD2 (5 bases). This CDR3 region has 14 residues. The germline V and J ends were trimmed by 5 bases and 0 bases, with 7 bases remaining between them. Germline V gives CDR1 SEHNR, CDR2 FQNEAQ (reference sequence). The CDR3 is CASSERTNTGELFF. In DNA form, the CDR3 reads TGTGCCAGCAGCGAGCGGACGAACACCGGGGAGCTGTTTTTT.